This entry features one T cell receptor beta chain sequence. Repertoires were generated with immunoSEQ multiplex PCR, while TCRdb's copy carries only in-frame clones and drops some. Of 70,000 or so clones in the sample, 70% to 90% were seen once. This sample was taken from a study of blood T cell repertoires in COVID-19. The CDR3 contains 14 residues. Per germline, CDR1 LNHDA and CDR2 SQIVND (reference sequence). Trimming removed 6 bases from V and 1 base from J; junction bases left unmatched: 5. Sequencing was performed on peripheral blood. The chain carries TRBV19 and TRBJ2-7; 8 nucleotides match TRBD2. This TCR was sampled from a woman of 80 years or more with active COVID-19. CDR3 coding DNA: TGTGCCAGTAGCCCGGGACTAGTTTCCTACGAGCAGTACTTC. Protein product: CASSPGLVSYEQYF.